Following are 21 T cell receptor beta chains from one sample sequenced in a study of identical twins. Using its own MiXCR run on the 5' RACE reads, TCRdb lists one record per CDR3 protein. Altogether about 340,000 distinct CDR3 sequences are present, roughly 12% being singletons, with the ten largest covering 7.2%. These data also featured in a second study, about yellow fever vaccine responses in identical twins.

Sequencing input: CD8+ T cells sorted from blood. Receptors were obtained from a woman aged 18-29 years in good health.

V gene TRBV11-2 combines with J gene TRBJ2-7, with a tentative D call TRBD2 (6 bases). There are 16 residues in the CDR3. The germline V gene has CDR1 SGHAT and CDR2 FQNNGV. V was clipped by 8 bases and J by 3 bases, with 23 bases between them. As DNA, the CDR3 is TGTGCCAGCGAGAGACTAGTCCGTTCCGATCGCTACGAGCAGTACTTC. This gives the protein CASERLVRSDRYEQYF.

V usage is TRBV18 and J usage is TRBJ1-5; tentative D call: TRBD1 (6 bases). From germline, CDR1 is KGHSH and CDR2 LQKENI. This CDR3 has 15 amino acids. V lost 3 bases to trimming and J lost 5 bases, with 14 bases between them. CDR3 coding DNA: TGTGCCAGCTCACCTCGGGGGGGGCTCGATCAGCCCCAGCATTTT. It is translated as CASSPRGGLDQPQHF.

V is TRBV20-1 and J is TRBJ1-5, with 7 nucleotides matching TRBD1. The CDR3 spans 14 residues. The J segment lost 0 bases and the V segment lost 5 bases, leaving 4 bases of the junction unmatched. In germline, CDR1 is DFQATT, CDR2 SNEGSKA (reference sequence). CDR3 coding DNA: TGCAGTGCTGGGGGGACAGATAGCAATCAGCCCCAGCATTTT. It is translated as CSAGGTDSNQPQHF.

The CDR3 nucleotides read TGTGCCAGCAGCCCTTGGGGCAGCCCTCAAGAGACCCAGTACTTC. Its protein product is CASSPWGSPQETQYF. The chain joins TRBV28 to TRBJ2-5, with D possibly TRBD1 on 5 matching bases. V gave up 6 bases and J gave up 2 bases, with 16 bases separating them. The CDR3 is 15 amino acids. The germline V gene encodes CDR1 MDHEN and CDR2 SYDVKM.

This clonotype appeared a few times. The V call is TRBV2, the J call TRBJ2-1, with TRBD1 matching 10 bases. The J segment lost 7 bases and the V segment lost 5 bases, leaving 11 bases of the junction unmatched. There are 16 residues in the CDR3. Germline V gives CDR1 SNHLY, CDR2 FYNNEI. Here the CDR3 reads CASSIRTGGYGNEQFF. In nucleotides, the CDR3 is TGTGCCAGCAGTATACGGACAGGGGGATATGGGAATGAGCAGTTCTTC.

In the case of this clonotype: This sequence may be a read error, since a much larger clone differs from it by one base. J is TRBJ2-1 and V is TRBV6-1; 10 nucleotides match TRBD1. The CDR3 covers 15 residues. J gave up 3 bases and V 6 bases, and 5 bases lay outside the gene matches. CDR1 is MNHNS, CDR2 SASEGT, per germline. For the CDR3, the DNA is TGTGCCAGCAGACCCGGGACAGGGGACTACAATGAGCAGTTCTTC. Encoded protein: CASRPGTGDYNEQFF.

This chain joins TRBV12-3 or TRBV12-4 and TRBJ2-2, with TRBD2 matching over 7 bases. Trimming cost V 1 base and J 1 base; bases outside gene matches: 6. The CDR3 sequence is 17 residues long. The CDR3 reads CASSLDIGGWNTGELFF. The CDR3, as DNA: TGTGCCAGCAGTTTAGATATCGGGGGGTGGAACACCGGGGAGCTGTTTTTT.

Only a few counts were recorded for this clonotype. This rearrangement joins TRBV12-3 or TRBV12-4 to TRBJ2-3; unclear D gene. Trimming left V 6 bases short and J 4 bases short, with 11 bases between. This CDR3 has 13 amino acids. This CDR3 is CASSPDDADTQYF. DNA for the CDR3: TGTGCCAGCAGCCCCGATGATGCAGATACGCAGTATTTT.

This clonotype came up a few times. V is TRBV9 and J is TRBJ2-7; D remains unclear. V gave up 0 bases and J gave up 5 bases, with 15 bases separating them. The CDR3 extends over 15 amino acids. CDR1 is SGDLS, CDR2 YYNGEE, per germline. The CDR3 here is CASSVEPGPRDEQYF. In nucleotides, the CDR3 is TGTGCCAGCAGCGTAGAACCAGGACCTAGAGACGAGCAGTACTTC.

The chain recombines TRBV5-1 with TRBJ1-5, with D maybe TRBD1 (5 bases). Looked up from germline, CDR1 is SGHRS and CDR2 is YFSETQ. The CDR3 is made up of 15 amino acids. V was clipped by 0 bases and J by 3 bases, with 10 bases between them. The CDR3 DNA is TGCGCCAGCAGCTTGGGGGGGTGTTCCAATCAGCCCCAGCATTTT. This translates into CASSLGGCSNQPQHF.

This clonotype has only a few counts. This chain links TRBV11-3 with TRBJ2-2; D call uncertain. The CDR3 has 14 residues. The V and J ends lost 5 bases and 3 bases respectively, with 10 bases between them. Germline CDR1 and CDR2: SGHNT and YENEEA. CDR3 nucleotide sequence: TGTGCCAGCAGCCCCGGGTCTCACACCGGGGAGCTGTTTTTT. It translates to CASSPGSHTGELFF. The whole variable domain, filled in from reference TRBV11-3 and TRBJ2-2, reads EAGVVQSPRYKIIEKKQPVAFWCNPISGHNTLYWYLQNLGQGPELLIRYENEEAVDDSQLPKDRFSAERLKGVDSTLKIQPAELGDSAVYLCASSPGSHTGELFFGEGSRLTVL.

V is TRBV24-1 and J is TRBJ1-1; D gene unclear. Trimming removed 2 bases at V and 5 bases at J, with 8 bases between. The CDR3 runs to 13 residues. Germline values: CDR1 KGHDR, CDR2 SFDVKD. This chain's CDR3 is CATSDSGYTEAFF. CDR3 DNA sequence: TGTGCCACCAGTGATTCGGGGTATACTGAAGCTTTCTTT.

The sample holds many counts of this clonotype. This chain uses TRBV12-3 or TRBV12-4 with TRBJ1-1, with D unresolved. Deletions cut 3 bases from V and 4 bases from J, with 6 bases between. CDR3 length equals 12 residues. Written as DNA, the CDR3 is TGTGCCAGCAGTTTCGTTTTCACTGAAGCTTTCTTT. Amino acids: CASSFVFTEAFF.

This clonotype was counted only a few times. This chain links TRBV20-1 with TRBJ2-1, with a weak D call TRBD2 (7 bases). With 1 base removed from V and 3 bases from J, the gap between germline ends came to 16 bases. CDR1 is DFQATT and CDR2 is SNEGSKA in the germline V gene (reference sequence). This CDR3 contains 16 residues. The chain's CDR3 is CSARALAEGGYNEQFF. CDR3 nucleotide sequence: TGCAGTGCTAGAGCCCTAGCGGAGGGGGGCTACAATGAGCAGTTCTTC.

The V and J genes are TRBV4-2 and TRBJ2-3; 12 bases align to TRBD2. The germline V gene encodes CDR1 LGHNA and CDR2 YNFKEQ. The CDR3 extends over 17 amino acids. Trimming took 4 bases from V and 1 from J; bases not matched to a gene: 6. The CDR3 loop is CASSRLAGGNRTDTQYF. CDR3 coding DNA: TGTGCCAGCAGCCGGCTAGCGGGGGGGAACCGCACAGATACGCAGTATTTT.

This sequence joins TRBV5-5 and TRBJ2-7, with D tentatively TRBD1 (6 bases). Germline CDR1 reads SGHKS; CDR2 reads YYEKEE (reference sequence). The CDR3 covers 16 residues. Trimming removed 1 base at V and 2 bases at J, with 16 bases between. The DNA for the CDR3 is TGTGCCAGCAGCTTGTATTTTGGGACAAATACCTACGAGCAGTACGTC. This sequence encodes CASSLYFGTNTYEQYV.

This clonotype was counted only a few times. V and J are TRBV7-2 and TRBJ2-2; 16 bases are shared with TRBD2. CDR1 is SGHTA, CDR2 FQGNSA, per germline. V trimming: 5 bases; J trimming: 7 bases; junction bases outside the gene matches: 4. The CDR3 runs to 16 residues. The CDR3 sequence: CASSPGTSGRGGELFF. In DNA form, the CDR3 reads TGTGCCAGCAGCCCAGGGACTAGCGGGAGGGGCGGGGAGCTGTTTTTT.

This clonotype has just a few counts. The genes are TRBV27 and TRBJ1-6; 12 bases are shared with TRBD1. J lost 8 bases, V lost 7 bases, and 6 bases had no gene match. Germline-derived CDR1 and CDR2 are MNHEY and SMNVEV (reference sequence). This CDR3 contains 15 residues. The CDR3 reads CASTDRDRGHSPLHF. In DNA, the CDR3 is TGTGCCAGCACCGACCGGGACAGGGGGCATTCACCCCTCCACTTT.

The chain links TRBV7-7 to TRBJ2-2; D not certain. CDR1 is SSHAT and CDR2 is FNYEAQ in the germline V gene (reference sequence). The CDR3 sequence is 13 residues long. V shed 5 bases and J shed 3 bases, with 7 bases lying between them. CDR3 loop: CASSLFHTGELFF. CDR3 nucleotides: TGTGCCAGCAGCCTATTCCACACCGGGGAGCTGTTTTTT.

The chain couples TRBV6-1 to TRBJ2-1, with D perhaps matching TRBD2 (6 bases). The CDR3 sequence is 14 residues long. The V gene lost 5 bases and the J gene lost 10 bases, with 18 bases spanning the gap. Germline CDR1 and CDR2: MNHNS and SASEGT. In nucleotides, the CDR3 is TGTGCCAGCAGTCCCCCGGACTGGGCGGGGGAGCAGTTCTTC. It encodes CASSPPDWAGEQFF.

The rearrangement uses TRBV11-2 and TRBJ2-2; 11 bases are shared with TRBD2. This CDR3 spans 15 amino acids. Germline V CDR1 and CDR2: SGHAT, FQNNGV. V gave up 5 bases and J gave up 1 base; unmatched junction bases: 0. The CDR3 is CASSTSGRNTGELFF. In DNA form, the CDR3 reads TGTGCCAGCAGCACTAGCGGGAGGAACACCGGGGAGCTGTTTTTT.